These 6 T cell receptor beta chains came from one sample sequenced in a study of blood T cell repertoires in COVID-19. Produced via immunoSEQ multiplex PCR; TCRdb's table is partial and in-frame only. The table has approximately 270,000 clones, around 86% seen once. The sequenced material came from peripheral blood. Receptors originate from a man between 35 and 55 years old with active or convalescent COVID-19.

This clone was detected a few times. The DNA for the CDR3 is TGTGCCAGTAGTCTACTAGCGGGCTCCTACAATGAGCAGTTCTTC. It specifies CASSLLAGSYNEQFF. This chain uses TRBV19 with TRBJ2-1; 9 nucleotides agree with TRBD2. CDR3 length equals 15 residues. Germline V gene sequence: CDR1 LNHDA, CDR2 SQIVND (reference sequence). Germline trimming cut 5 bases from V and 0 bases from J; bases unmatched to any gene: 2. The variable domain in full, with the rest retrieved from reference TRBV19 and TRBJ2-1, is DGGITQSPKYLFRKEGQNVTLSCEQNLNHDAMYWYRQDPGQGLRLIYYSQIVNDFQKGDIAEGYSVSREKKESFPLTVTSAQKNPTAFYLCASSLLAGSYNEQFFGPGTRLTVL.

The chain has TRBV14 and TRBJ2-1, with 9 positions matching TRBD1. Germline V lookup: CDR1 SGHDN, CDR2 FVKESK. V lost 6 bases to trimming and J lost 6 bases; unmatched junction nucleotides: 9. There are 15 residues in the CDR3. DNA of the CDR3: TGTGCCAGCAGGGTCACAGGGGGCCCCTTCAATGAGCAGTTCTTC. The encoded protein is CASRVTGGPFNEQFF.

The rearrangement uses TRBV7-9 and TRBJ2-5; D gene ambiguous. This CDR3 is built from 13 residues. Germline assignment: CDR1 SEHNR and CDR2 FQNEAQ (reference sequence). The V and J ends lost 7 bases and 4 bases respectively, with 13 bases between them. In DNA, the CDR3 is TGTGCCAGCACCTCACATCGCACAGAGACCCAGTACTTC. Its protein product is CASTSHRTETQYF. Based on the CDR3 plus reference TRBV7-9 and TRBJ2-5, the full variable domain is DTGVSQNPRHKITKRGQNVTFRCDPISEHNRLYWYRQTLGQGPEFLTYFQNEAQLEKSRLLSDRFSAERPKGSFSTLEIQRTEQGDSAMYLCASTSHRTETQYFGPGTRLLVL.

The CDR3 DNA is TGTGCCTGGAGGGTGAGCGGTCAGCGTGACGAGCAGTACTTC. Encoded protein: CAWRVSGQRDEQYF. J is TRBJ2-7 and V is TRBV30; tentative D call: TRBD2 (5 bases). V lost 3 bases to trimming and J lost 5 bases, with 17 bases between them. From germline, CDR1 is GTSNPN and CDR2 SVGIG (reference sequence). This CDR3 region has 14 residues.

A single count supports this clone. The chain has TRBV6-2 or TRBV6-3 and TRBJ1-5, with a tentative D call TRBD1 (5 bases). The CDR3 extends over 16 amino acids. Germline V CDR1 and CDR2: MNHEY, SVGEGT. The V and J ends lost 2 bases and 4 bases respectively, with 15 bases between them. Here the CDR3 DNA reads TGTGCCAGCAGTTACGGGGCCCCGGGACTTAATCAGCCCCAGCATTTT. Translated: CASSYGAPGLNQPQHF.

V gene TRBV5-1 combines with J gene TRBJ1-1; TRBD1 matches at 8 bases. The CDR3 sequence is 15 residues long. The germline CDR1 and CDR2 sequences are SGHRS and YFSETQ. J lost 3 bases, V lost 4 bases, and 8 bases had no gene match. CDR3 protein: CASSAWTGRDTEAFF. The CDR3 DNA is TGCGCCAGCAGCGCCTGGACAGGGAGAGACACTGAAGCTTTCTTT.